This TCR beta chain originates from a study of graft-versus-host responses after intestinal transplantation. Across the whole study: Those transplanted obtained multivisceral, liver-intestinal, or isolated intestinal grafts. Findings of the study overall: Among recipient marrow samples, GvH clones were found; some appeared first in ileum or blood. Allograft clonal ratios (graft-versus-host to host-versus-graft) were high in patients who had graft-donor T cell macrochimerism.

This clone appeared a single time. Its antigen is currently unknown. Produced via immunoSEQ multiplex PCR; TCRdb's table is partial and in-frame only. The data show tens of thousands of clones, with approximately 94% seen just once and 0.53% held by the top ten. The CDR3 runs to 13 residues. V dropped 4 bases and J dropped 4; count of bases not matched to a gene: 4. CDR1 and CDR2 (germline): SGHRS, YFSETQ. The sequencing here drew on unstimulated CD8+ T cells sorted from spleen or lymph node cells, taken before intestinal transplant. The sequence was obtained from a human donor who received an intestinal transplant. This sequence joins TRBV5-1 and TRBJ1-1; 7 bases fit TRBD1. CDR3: CASSPGTATEAFF. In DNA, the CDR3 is TGCGCCAGCAGCCCGGGGACAGCCACTGAAGCTTTCTTT.